The clone carrying this TCR beta chain has only one observation. Its antigen remains unidentified. CDR1 is MNHEY and CDR2 is SVGAGI in the germline V gene. The CDR3 contains 14 residues. Germline trimming cut 10 bases from V and 8 bases from J; bases unmatched to any gene: 14. The sample is drawn from a study of shared clonotypes between healthy human individuals. Study-level background: A couple of female and three male donors aged 18 to 49 were enrolled.

Study-wide results and caveats: Naive subsets, compared against memory subsets, generally had larger estimated richness values.

In the study's own analysis: Junction-only immunoSEQ sequences carried no quality scores, so filtering differed. Only in-frame clones appear in the TCRdb table, and some are missing; sequencing was by immunoSEQ multiplex PCR. The DNA was the basis for D and trimming; V, J and clone size are from that table. The table has about 2.4 million clones, 80% to 95% seen once; the top ten hold about 0.34%. Subsets obtained from CD4+ cells comprised CD45RA+ naive and CD45RA-negative memory cells. This TCR derives from a man aged 18 to 30 in good health. Some clones in this sample may be carry-over from other donors' samples. The chain carries TRBV6-5 and TRBJ1-2; TRBD1 aligns across 9 bases. Sequencing used naive CD4+ T cells from PBMCs. The subset here: CD45RA+ positively selected. DNA of the CDR3: TGTGCCACCTCGGGGGGACAGGGACGTCTCGGCTACACCTTC. Its protein is CATSGGQGRLGYTF.